This TCR beta chain was profiled in a study of CD8 T cells in Susac syndrome. About the study: Patients with Susac syndrome were therapy-naive, on corticosteroids, or on intravenous immunoglobulin alone at blood draw.

The CDR3 covers 16 residues. V lost 4 bases, J lost 2 bases, and 18 bases lay in between. The germline V gene encodes CDR1 DFQATT and CDR2 SNEGSKA (reference sequence). Diagnostic criteria defined recently for definite or probable disease were met by the Susac syndrome patients. TEMRA cells were enriched by FACS, while CD8+ and CD4+ T cells were obtained through a negative isolation that was performed magnetically. Reverse transcription of roughly 0.45 to 1 ug RNA used random hexamers. Amplification of the TCR beta CDR3 was carried out by immunoSEQ multiplex PCR, which spanned a total of 54 Vbeta and 13 Jbeta segments. TCRdb called the immunoSEQ multiplex PCR reads again in MiXCR, with one record for every CDR3 protein. The sample comprises roughly 200,000 distinct CDR3 sequences, about 94% of which are singletons, and 0.095% to 0.1% rests with the top ten.

This TCR was sampled from a human donor with Susac syndrome. The rearrangement uses TRBV20-1 and TRBJ2-1; perhaps D is TRBD1 or TRBD2 (6 bases each). Sequencing was done on a sample of CD4+ T cells from PBMCs. CDR3 DNA sequence: TGCAGTGCTAAGCGAAGACTAGGGACAACCTACAATGAGCAGTTCTTC. Its translation: CSAKRRLGTTYNEQFF.